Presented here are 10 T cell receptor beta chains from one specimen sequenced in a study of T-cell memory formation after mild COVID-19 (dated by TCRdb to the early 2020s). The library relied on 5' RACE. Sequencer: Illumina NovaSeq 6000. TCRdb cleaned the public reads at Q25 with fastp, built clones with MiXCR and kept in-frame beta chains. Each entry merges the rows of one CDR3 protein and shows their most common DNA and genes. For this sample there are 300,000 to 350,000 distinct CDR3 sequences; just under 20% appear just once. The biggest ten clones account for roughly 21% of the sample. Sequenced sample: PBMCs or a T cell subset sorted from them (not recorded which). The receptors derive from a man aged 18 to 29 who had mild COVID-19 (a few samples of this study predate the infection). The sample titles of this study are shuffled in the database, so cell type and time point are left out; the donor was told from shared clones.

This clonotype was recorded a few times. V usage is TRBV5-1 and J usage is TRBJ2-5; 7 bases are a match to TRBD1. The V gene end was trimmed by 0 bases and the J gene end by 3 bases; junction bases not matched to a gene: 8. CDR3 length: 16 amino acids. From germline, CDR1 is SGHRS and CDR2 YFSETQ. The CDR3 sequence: CASSLGQGIPEETQYF. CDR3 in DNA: TGCGCCAGCAGCTTGGGACAGGGTATCCCGGAAGAGACCCAGTACTTC.

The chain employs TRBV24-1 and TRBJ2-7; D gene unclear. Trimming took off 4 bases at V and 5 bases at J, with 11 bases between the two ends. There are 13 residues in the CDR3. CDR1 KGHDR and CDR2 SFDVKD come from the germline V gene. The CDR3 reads CATSEAGFDEQYF. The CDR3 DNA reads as TGTGCCACCAGTGAAGCAGGATTCGACGAGCAGTACTTC.

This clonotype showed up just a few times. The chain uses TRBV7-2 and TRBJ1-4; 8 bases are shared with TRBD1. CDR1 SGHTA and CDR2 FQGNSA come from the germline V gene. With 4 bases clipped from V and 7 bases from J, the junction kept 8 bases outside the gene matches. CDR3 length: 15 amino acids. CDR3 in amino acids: CASSSRTGISEKLFF. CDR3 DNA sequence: TGTGCCAGCAGCTCCCGGACAGGGATATCTGAAAAACTGTTTTTT.

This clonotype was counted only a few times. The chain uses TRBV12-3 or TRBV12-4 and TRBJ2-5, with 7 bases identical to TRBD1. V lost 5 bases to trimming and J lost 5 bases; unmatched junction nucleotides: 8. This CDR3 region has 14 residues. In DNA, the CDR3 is TGTGCCAGCAGTCCCACAGGGGTAAGGGAGACCCAGTACTTC. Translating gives CASSPTGVRETQYF.

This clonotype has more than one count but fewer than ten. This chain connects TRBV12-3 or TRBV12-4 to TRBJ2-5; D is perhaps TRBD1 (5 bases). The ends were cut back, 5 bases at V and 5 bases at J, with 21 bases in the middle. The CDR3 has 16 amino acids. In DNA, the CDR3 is TGTGCCAGCAGTAGAGACTGGACACCTACGAGGGAGACCCAGTACTTC. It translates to CASSRDWTPTRETQYF.

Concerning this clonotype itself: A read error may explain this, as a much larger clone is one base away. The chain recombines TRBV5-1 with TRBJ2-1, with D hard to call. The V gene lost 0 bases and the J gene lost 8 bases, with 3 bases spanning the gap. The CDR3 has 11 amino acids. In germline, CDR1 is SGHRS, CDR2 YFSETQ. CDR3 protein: CASSLAYEQFF. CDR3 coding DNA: TGCGCCAGCAGCTTGGCCTATGAGCAGTTCTTC.

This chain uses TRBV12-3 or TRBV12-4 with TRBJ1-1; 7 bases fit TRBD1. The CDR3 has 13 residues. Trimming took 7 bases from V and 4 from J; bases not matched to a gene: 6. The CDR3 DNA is TGTGCCAGCACCCAGGGGGGGGGCACTGAAGCTTTCTTT. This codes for CASTQGGGTEAFF.

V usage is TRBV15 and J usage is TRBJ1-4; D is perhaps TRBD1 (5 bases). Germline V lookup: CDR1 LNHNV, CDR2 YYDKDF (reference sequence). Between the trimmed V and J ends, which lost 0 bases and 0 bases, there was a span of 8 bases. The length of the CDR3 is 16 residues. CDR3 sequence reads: CATSRDPTATNEKLFF. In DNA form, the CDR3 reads TGTGCCACCAGCAGAGACCCGACAGCAACTAATGAAAAACTGTTTTTT.

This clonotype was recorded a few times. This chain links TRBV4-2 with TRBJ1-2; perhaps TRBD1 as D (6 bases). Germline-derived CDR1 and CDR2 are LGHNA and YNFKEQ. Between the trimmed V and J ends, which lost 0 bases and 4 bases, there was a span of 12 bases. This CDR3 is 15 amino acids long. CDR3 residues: CASSQDRGAIYGYTF. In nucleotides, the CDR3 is TGTGCCAGCAGCCAAGATAGGGGGGCGATCTATGGCTACACCTTC.

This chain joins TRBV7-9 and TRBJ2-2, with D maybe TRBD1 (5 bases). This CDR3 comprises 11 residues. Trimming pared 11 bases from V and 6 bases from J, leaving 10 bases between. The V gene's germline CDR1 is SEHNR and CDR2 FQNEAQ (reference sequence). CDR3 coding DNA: TGTGCCGGGGCCGTAGCCGGGGAGCTGTTTTTT. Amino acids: CAGAVAGELFF.